This TCR beta chain was identified during a study of beta chain features in type 1 diabetes. Every isolated RNA sample was fully reverse transcribed, so sequencing captured expressed TCRB transcripts. Method: immunoSEQ multiplex PCR; TCRdb's copy keeps in-frame clones and lacks some. The table has over 15,000 clones, 40% to 55% seen once. Trimming shortened V by 8 bases and J by 0 bases, and 11 bases separated the two germline ends. The CDR3 is made up of 14 amino acids. Germline V CDR1 and CDR2: MNHEY, SMNVEV (reference sequence). The source material was stem cell memory CD4+ T cells from blood. This clonotype was sampled from a woman in her forties in good health. This rearrangement joins TRBV27 to TRBJ2-1; perhaps TRBD1 as D (5 bases). CDR3 sequence (DNA): TGTGCCAGCGGGGCCCGAAGCTCCTACAATGAGCAGTTCTTC. This codes for CASGARSSYNEQFF.